The clone carrying this T cell receptor beta chain was detected a few times. What it binds is unknown. Primers included in the PCR were 60 Vbeta and 13 Jbeta primers. Using immunoSEQ multiplex PCR, the repertoire was profiled, and TCRdb retains in-frame clones only, with some absent. The sample has about 37,000 clones, just under 75% seen once. This record comes from a study of cytomegalovirus exposure and HLA in healthy donors. Each donor was healthy, and each was a bone marrow donor. Whole-study results and caveats: In a later analysis, at a false discovery rate of 0.05, 16,951 TCR beta sequences were associated with HLA alleles. TCR beta sequences reportedly predicted the HLA-A and HLA-B alleles of most subjects accurately.

V dropped 0 bases and J dropped 8 bases, with 10 bases sitting between them. The CDR3 extends over 14 amino acids. The germline V gene encodes CDR1 MGHRA and CDR2 YSYEKL. The V gene is TRBV4-1, the J gene TRBJ1-4; no clear D. This receptor was obtained from a young man in good health and CMV-seronegative. The sample consisted of PBMCs. The CDR3 coding sequence is TGCGCCAGCAGCCAAGATCCCGGGTACGAAAAACTGTTTTTT. This translates into CASSQDPGYEKLFF.